One sample yielded the 14 T cell receptor beta chains listed below, sequenced in a study of T cell changes during pregnancy in multiple sclerosis. Here immunoSEQ multiplex PCR was the method, and the copy in TCRdb shows in-frame clones only, minus some. Here the sample spans 30,000 to 40,000 clones, roughly 89% being singletons. Sequencing was performed on CD8+ T cells from peripheral blood mononuclear cells, taken in the first trimester of pregnancy. These receptors originate from a female donor with multiple sclerosis, enrolled in a pregnancy study.

The sample holds a few counts of this clone. This rearrangement joins TRBV12-5 to TRBJ2-2, with D perhaps TRBD1 (6 bases). The V gene lost 5 bases and the J gene lost 4 bases, with 11 bases spanning the gap. This CDR3 comprises 14 residues. Germline-derived CDR1 and CDR2 are LGHNT and FRNRAP. The CDR3 region is CASGRPRGTGELFF. CDR3 coding DNA: TGTGCTAGTGGTCGGCCCAGGGGCACCGGGGAGCTGTTTTTT.

The V call is TRBV7-8, the J call TRBJ2-7; the D gene is possibly TRBD1 (5 bases). From germline, CDR1 is SGHVS and CDR2 FQNEAQ. The CDR3 has 15 residues. Trimming took off 6 bases at V and 0 bases at J, with 15 bases between the two ends. As DNA, the CDR3 is TGTGCCAGCAGAGCTTACCCCGACAGCTCCTACGAGCAGTACTTC. It yields the protein CASRAYPDSSYEQYF.

The CDR3 sequence is CASREQGYEQFF. CDR3 sequence (DNA): TGTGCCAGCAGAGAACAGGGCTATGAGCAGTTCTTC. The chain carries TRBV2 and TRBJ2-1; TRBD1 might be the D (6 bases). V lost 6 bases to trimming and J lost 8 bases, with 11 bases between them. Germline CDR1 and CDR2: SNHLY and FYNNEI. The CDR3 extends over 12 amino acids.

The chain couples TRBV4-2 to TRBJ2-7, with TRBD2 identical over 8 bases. Trimming at V came to 0 bases and at J to 1 base, leaving 5 bases not matched to a gene. This CDR3 is 16 amino acids long. Germline CDR1 and CDR2: LGHNA and YNFKEQ. CDR3 amino acids: CASSQDQAGGSYEQYF. In DNA form, the CDR3 reads TGTGCCAGCAGCCAAGATCAGGCGGGGGGATCCTACGAGCAGTACTTC.

V is TRBV27 and J is TRBJ2-7; the match to TRBD2 covers 8 bases. Germline lookup yields CDR1 MNHEY and CDR2 SMNVEV (reference sequence). This CDR3 spans 13 amino acids. Losses at the gene ends were 4 bases for V and 7 bases for J; bases not matched to a gene: 6. Here the CDR3 reads CASSYGGTREQYF. The CDR3, as DNA: TGTGCCAGCAGTTATGGGGGGACTAGGGAGCAGTACTTC.

The chain is built from TRBV27 and TRBJ2-7; 10 bases align to TRBD2. Germline loops: CDR1 MNHEY, CDR2 SMNVEV (reference sequence). V lost 4 bases and J lost 3; bases outside the gene matches: 3. The CDR3 loop spans 14 amino acids. In DNA form, the CDR3 reads TGTGCCAGCAGTTCCCTAGCGGGAGTCTACGAGCAGTACTTC. Amino acids: CASSSLAGVYEQYF.

The chain carries TRBV6-4 and TRBJ2-1; TRBD2 aligns across 8 bases. J gave up 6 bases and V 4 bases, and 8 bases lay outside the gene matches. The CDR3 has 15 residues. Germline values: CDR1 MRHNA, CDR2 SNTAGT. The CDR3 sequence is CASSGGSGTSNEQFF. The CDR3 DNA reads as TGTGCCAGCAGTGGGGGTAGCGGGACGTCCAATGAGCAGTTCTTC.

A few counts support this clone. This chain uses TRBV25-1 with TRBJ1-2; D may be TRBD1 (5 bases). The germline V gene has CDR1 MGHDK and CDR2 SYGVNS. This CDR3 is 17 amino acids long. Trimming removed 1 base at V and 0 bases at J, with 15 bases between. The chain's CDR3 is CASSESWIGDSNYGYTF. The CDR3 DNA is TGTGCCAGCAGTGAATCATGGATAGGGGACTCTAACTATGGCTACACCTTC.

The V call is TRBV9, the J call TRBJ1-3; D may be TRBD1 (5 bases). Per the germline V gene, CDR1 is SGDLS and CDR2 is YYNGEE. The CDR3 contains 15 residues. V was cut by 5 bases and J by 0 bases, with 12 bases left in between. CDR3 region: CASSPGGGSGNTIYF. The CDR3 DNA reads TGTGCCAGCAGTCCTGGGGGGGGCTCTGGAAACACCATATATTTT. The full variable domain, with the rest looked up from reference TRBV9 and TRBJ1-3, is DSGVTQTPKHLITATGQRVTLRCSPRSGDLSVYWYQQSLDQGLQFLIQYYNGEERAKGNILERFSAQQFPDLHSELNLSSLELGDSALYFCASSPGGGSGNTIYFGEGSWLTVV.

The chain joins TRBV19 to TRBJ2-7, with TRBD2 matching over 9 bases. This CDR3 region has 15 residues. CDR1 and CDR2 from the germline V gene are LNHDA and SQIVND (reference sequence). With 6 bases clipped from V and 3 bases from J, the junction kept 9 bases outside the gene matches. The CDR3 nucleotides read TGTGCCAGTAGCCCGACACTAGCGGGCCTCTACGAGCAGTACTTC. This codes for CASSPTLAGLYEQYF.

The chain is built from TRBV7-8 and TRBJ1-2; 7 positions match TRBD1. The CDR3 contains 16 residues. Per the germline V gene, CDR1 is SGHVS and CDR2 is FQNEAQ. The trim removed 1 base at V and 3 bases at J, leaving 8 bases unmatched. Here the CDR3 DNA reads TGTGCCAGCAGCTTAGTGGTGGAGGGGGCTCACTATGGCTACACCTTC. Its protein product is CASSLVVEGAHYGYTF.

The chain couples TRBV5-4 to TRBJ1-1; TRBD1 might be the D (6 bases). Germline values: CDR1 SGHNT, CDR2 YYREEE (reference sequence). CDR3 length: 15 residues. V was shortened by 2 bases and J by 5 bases, with 16 bases between the two germline ends. The CDR3 sequence: CASSFVGGVTTEAFF. DNA for the CDR3: TGTGCCAGCAGCTTTGTAGGGGGGGTTACAACTGAAGCTTTCTTT.

J is TRBJ1-2 and V is TRBV4-3; D is uncertain. Germline V CDR1 and CDR2: LGHNA, YSLEER. V gave up 3 bases and J gave up 7 bases, with 21 bases separating them. The CDR3 loop spans 16 amino acids. The CDR3 coding sequence is TGCGCCAGCAGCCATCTCAAAATGTCGCGGGGTGGTGGCTACACCTTC. This sequence encodes CASSHLKMSRGGGYTF.

This rearrangement joins TRBV10-3 to TRBJ2-1; possibly TRBD2 for D (5 bases). This CDR3 is 15 amino acids long. Trimming removed 3 bases at V and 0 bases at J, with 9 bases between. CDR1 is ENHRY and CDR2 is SYGVKD in the germline V gene. The CDR3 reads CAISDGADSYNEQFF. CDR3 sequence (DNA): TGTGCCATCAGTGATGGAGCGGACTCCTACAATGAGCAGTTCTTC.